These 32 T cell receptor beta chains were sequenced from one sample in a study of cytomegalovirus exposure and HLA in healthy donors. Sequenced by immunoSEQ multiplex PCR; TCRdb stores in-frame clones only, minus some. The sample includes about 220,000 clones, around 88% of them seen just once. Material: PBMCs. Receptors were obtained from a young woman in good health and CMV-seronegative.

In DNA, the CDR3 is TGTGCCAGTAGTATCTCCGGGACTAGTACCTACGAGCAGTACTTC. This translates into CASSISGTSTYEQYF. The rearrangement joins TRBV19 to TRBJ2-7, with TRBD2 matching 8 bases. Germline V gene sequence: CDR1 LNHDA, CDR2 SQIVND (reference sequence). With 3 bases clipped from V and 2 bases from J, the junction kept 6 bases outside the gene matches. The CDR3 runs 15 residues. Looking up the rest from reference TRBV19 and TRBJ2-7 gives the full variable domain: DGGITQSPKYLFRKEGQNVTLSCEQNLNHDAMYWYRQDPGQGLRLIYYSQIVNDFQKGDIAEGYSVSREKKESFPLTVTSAQKNPTAFYLCASSISGTSTYEQYFGPGTRLTVT.

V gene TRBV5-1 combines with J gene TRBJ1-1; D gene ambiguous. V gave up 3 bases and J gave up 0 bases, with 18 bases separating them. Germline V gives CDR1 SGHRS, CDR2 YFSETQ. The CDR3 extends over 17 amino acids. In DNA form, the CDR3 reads TGCGCCAGCAGCTCCTTCTACAGTTATCCTTTGAACACTGAAGCTTTCTTT. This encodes CASSSFYSYPLNTEAFF.

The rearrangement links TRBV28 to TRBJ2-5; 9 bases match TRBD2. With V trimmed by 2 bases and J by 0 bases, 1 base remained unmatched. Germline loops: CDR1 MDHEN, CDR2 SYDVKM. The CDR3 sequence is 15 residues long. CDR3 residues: CASSLAGGYQETQYF. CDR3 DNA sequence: TGTGCCAGCAGTTTAGCGGGAGGGTACCAAGAGACCCAGTACTTC.

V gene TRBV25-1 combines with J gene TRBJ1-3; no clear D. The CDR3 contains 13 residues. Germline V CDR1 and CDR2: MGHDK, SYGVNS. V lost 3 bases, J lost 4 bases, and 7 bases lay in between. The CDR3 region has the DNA TGTGCCAGCAGTGACGAGTTCGGAAACACCATATATTTT. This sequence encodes CASSDEFGNTIYF.

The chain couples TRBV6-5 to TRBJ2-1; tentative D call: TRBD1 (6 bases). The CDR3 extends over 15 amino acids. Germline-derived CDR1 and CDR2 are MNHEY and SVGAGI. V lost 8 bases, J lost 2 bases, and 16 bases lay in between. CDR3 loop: CASERKGGTYNEQFF. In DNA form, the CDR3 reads TGTGCCAGCGAAAGAAAAGGGGGAACCTACAATGAGCAGTTCTTC.

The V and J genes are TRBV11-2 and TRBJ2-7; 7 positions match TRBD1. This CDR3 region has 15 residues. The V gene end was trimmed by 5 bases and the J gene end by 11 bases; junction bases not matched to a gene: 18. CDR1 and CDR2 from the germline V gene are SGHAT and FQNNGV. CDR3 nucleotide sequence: TGTGCCAGCAGCAGCATACAGGGGAGATTTCAGACAGAGTACTTC. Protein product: CASSSIQGRFQTEYF.

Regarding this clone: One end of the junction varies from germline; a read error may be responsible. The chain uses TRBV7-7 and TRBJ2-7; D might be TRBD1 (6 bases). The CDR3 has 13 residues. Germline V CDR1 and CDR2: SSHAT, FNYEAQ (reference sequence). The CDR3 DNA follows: TGTGCTAGCAGCTTAGATCGACAGGCCGAGCAGTACTTC. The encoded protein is CASSLDRQAEQYF.

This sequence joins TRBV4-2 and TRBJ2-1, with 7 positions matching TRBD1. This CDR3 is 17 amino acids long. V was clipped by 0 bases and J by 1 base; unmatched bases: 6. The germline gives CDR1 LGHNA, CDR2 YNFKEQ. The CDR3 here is CASSQDATRGSYNEQFF. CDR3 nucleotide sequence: TGTGCCAGCAGCCAAGATGCAACCAGGGGGTCCTACAATGAGCAGTTCTTC.

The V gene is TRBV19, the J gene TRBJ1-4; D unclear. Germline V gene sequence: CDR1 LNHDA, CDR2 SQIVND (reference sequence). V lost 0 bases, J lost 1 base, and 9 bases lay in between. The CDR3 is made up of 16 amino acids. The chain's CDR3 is CASSIEESRTNEKLFF. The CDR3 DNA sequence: TGTGCCAGTAGTATAGAAGAGTCCCGAACTAATGAAAAACTGTTTTTT.

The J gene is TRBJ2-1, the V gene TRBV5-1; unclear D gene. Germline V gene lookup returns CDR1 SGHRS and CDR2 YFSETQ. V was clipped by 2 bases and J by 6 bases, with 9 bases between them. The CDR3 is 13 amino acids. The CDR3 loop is CASSFYSPNEQFF. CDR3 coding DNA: TGCGCCAGCAGCTTTTACTCTCCCAATGAGCAGTTCTTC.

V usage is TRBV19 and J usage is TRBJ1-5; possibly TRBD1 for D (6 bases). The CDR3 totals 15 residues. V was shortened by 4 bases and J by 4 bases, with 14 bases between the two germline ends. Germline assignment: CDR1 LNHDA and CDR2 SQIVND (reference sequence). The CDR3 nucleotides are TGTGCCAGTAGTACCGGACAGTTCATTAATCAGCCCCAGCATTTT. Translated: CASSTGQFINQPQHF. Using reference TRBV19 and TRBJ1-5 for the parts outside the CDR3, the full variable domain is DGGITQSPKYLFRKEGQNVTLSCEQNLNHDAMYWYRQDPGQGLRLIYYSQIVNDFQKGDIAEGYSVSREKKESFPLTVTSAQKNPTAFYLCASSTGQFINQPQHFGDGTRLSIL.

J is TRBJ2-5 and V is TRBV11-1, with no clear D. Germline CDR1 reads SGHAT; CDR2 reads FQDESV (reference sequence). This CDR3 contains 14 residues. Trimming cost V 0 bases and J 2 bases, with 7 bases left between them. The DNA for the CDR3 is TGTGCCAGCAGCTTAGCGTGGCAGCAAGAGACCCAGTACTTC. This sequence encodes CASSLAWQQETQYF. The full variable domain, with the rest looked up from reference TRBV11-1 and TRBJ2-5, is EAEVAQSPRYKITEKSQAVAFWCDPISGHATLYWYRQILGQGPELLVQFQDESVVDDSQLPKDRFSAERLKGVDSTLKIQPAELGDSAMYLCASSLAWQQETQYFGPGTRLLVL.

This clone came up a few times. Written as DNA, the CDR3 is TGTGCCAGCAGCCCACCCGGGACTAGGGGAGACAATGAGCAGTTCTTC. Translating it yields CASSPPGTRGDNEQFF. V gene TRBV7-9 combines with J gene TRBJ2-1; 8 bases map to TRBD2. V trimming: 5 bases; J trimming: 5 bases; junction bases outside the gene matches: 11. From germline, CDR1 is SEHNR and CDR2 FQNEAQ (reference sequence). The CDR3 runs to 16 residues.

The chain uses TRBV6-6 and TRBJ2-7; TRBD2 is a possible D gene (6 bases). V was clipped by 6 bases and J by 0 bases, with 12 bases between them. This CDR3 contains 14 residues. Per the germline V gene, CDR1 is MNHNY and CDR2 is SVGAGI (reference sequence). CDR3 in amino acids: CASRYREHSYEQYF. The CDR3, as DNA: TGTGCCAGCAGGTACCGGGAGCACTCCTACGAGCAGTACTTC.

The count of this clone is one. In nucleotides, the CDR3 is TGTGCCATCAGTGAGTCGAGATTCTCTTCTAGCGGGAGTGGGGAGCAGTTCTTC. Amino acids: CAISESRFSSSGSGEQFF. V and J are TRBV10-3 and TRBJ2-1, with 10 bases matching TRBD2. V shed 0 bases, J shed 10 bases, and the junction held 15 bases outside the gene matches. Germline V gene sequence: CDR1 ENHRY, CDR2 SYGVKD. The CDR3 loop spans 18 amino acids.

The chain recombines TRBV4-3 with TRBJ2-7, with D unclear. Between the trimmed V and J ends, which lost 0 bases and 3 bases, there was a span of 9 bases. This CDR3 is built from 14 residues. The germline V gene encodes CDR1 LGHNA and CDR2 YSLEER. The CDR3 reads CASSQDGRDYEQYF. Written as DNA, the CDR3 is TGCGCCAGCAGCCAAGACGGTAGAGACTACGAGCAGTACTTC.

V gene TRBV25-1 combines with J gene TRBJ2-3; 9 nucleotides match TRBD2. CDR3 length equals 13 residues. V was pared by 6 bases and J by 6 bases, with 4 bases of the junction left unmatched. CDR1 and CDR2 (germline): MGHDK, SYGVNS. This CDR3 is CASRIAGEDTQYF. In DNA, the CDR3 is TGTGCCAGCAGAATAGCGGGAGAGGATACGCAGTATTTT. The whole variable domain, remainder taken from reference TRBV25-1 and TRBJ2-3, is EADIYQTPRYLVIGTGKKITLECSQTMGHDKMYWYQQDPGMELHLIHYSYGVNSTEKGDLSSESTVSRIRTEHFPLTLESARPSHTSQYLCASRIAGEDTQYFGPGTRLTVL.

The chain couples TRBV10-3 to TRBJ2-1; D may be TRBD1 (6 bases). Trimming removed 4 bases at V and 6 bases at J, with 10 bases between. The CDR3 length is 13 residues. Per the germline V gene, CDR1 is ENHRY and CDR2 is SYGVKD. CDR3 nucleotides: TGTGCCATCAGTGCACAGGGTACCAATGAGCAGTTCTTC. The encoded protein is CAISAQGTNEQFF.

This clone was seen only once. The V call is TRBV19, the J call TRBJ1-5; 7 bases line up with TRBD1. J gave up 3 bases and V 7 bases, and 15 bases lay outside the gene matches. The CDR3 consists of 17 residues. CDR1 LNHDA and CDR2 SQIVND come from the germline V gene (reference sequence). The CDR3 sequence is CASNSNRGIGTNQPQHF. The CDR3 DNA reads TGTGCCAGTAACTCAAACAGGGGAATTGGTACCAATCAGCCCCAGCATTTT.

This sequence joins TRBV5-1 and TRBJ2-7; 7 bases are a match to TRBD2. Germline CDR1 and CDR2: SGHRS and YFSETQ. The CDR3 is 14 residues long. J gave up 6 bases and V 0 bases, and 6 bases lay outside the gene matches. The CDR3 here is CASSLGGGTGEQYF. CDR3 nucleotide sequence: TGCGCCAGCAGCTTGGGGGGGGGTACGGGCGAGCAGTACTTC.

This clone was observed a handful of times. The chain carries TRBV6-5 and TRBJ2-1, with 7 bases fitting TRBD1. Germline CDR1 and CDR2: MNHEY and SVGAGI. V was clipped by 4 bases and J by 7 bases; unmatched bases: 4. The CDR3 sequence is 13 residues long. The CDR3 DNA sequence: TGTGCCAGCAGTTGGACAGGCCTAAATGAGCAGTTCTTC. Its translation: CASSWTGLNEQFF.

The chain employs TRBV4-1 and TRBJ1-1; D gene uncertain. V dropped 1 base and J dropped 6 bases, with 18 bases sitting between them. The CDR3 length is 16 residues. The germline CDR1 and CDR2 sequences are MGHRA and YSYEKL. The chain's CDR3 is CASSQAGRVYYAEAFF. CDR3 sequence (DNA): TGCGCCAGCAGCCAAGCCGGGAGGGTCTACTACGCTGAAGCTTTCTTT.

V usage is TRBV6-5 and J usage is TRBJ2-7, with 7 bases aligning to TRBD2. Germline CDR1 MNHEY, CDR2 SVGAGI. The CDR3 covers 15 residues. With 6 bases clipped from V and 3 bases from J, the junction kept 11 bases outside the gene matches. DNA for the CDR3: TGTGCCAGCAGAGTCTCCGCCGGGAGGAACTACGAGCAGTACTTC. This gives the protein CASRVSAGRNYEQYF.

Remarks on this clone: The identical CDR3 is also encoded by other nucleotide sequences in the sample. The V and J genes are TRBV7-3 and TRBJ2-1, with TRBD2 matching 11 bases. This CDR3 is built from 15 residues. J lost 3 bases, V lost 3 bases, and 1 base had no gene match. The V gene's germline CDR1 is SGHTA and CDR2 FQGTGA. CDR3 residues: CASSLGTSGYNEQFF. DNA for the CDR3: TGTGCCAGCAGCTTGGGGACTAGCGGCTACAATGAGCAGTTCTTC.

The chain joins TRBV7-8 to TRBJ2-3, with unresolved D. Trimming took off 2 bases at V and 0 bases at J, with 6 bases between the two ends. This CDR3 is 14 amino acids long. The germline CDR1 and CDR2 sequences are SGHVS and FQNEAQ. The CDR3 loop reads CASSLLTSTDTQYF. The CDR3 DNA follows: TGTGCCAGCAGCTTATTGACTAGCACAGATACGCAGTATTTT.

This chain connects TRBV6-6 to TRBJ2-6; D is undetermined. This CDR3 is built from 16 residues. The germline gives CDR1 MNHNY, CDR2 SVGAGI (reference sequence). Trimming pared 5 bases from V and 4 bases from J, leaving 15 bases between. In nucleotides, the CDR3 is TGTGCCAGCAGTAACGGTCTGGCGGCAGGGGCCAACGTCCTGACTTTC. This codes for CASSNGLAAGANVLTF.

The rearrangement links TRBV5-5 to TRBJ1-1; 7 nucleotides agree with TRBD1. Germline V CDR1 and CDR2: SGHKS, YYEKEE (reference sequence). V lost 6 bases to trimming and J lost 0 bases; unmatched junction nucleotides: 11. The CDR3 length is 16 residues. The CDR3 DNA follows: TGTGCCAGCACTTGGGACAGAGAGACGATGAACACTGAAGCTTTCTTT. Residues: CASTWDRETMNTEAFF.

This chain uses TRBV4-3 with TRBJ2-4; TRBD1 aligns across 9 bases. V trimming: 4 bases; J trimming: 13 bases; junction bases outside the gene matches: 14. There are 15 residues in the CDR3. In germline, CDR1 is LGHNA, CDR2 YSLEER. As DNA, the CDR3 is TGCGCCAGCAGCCCCTCCCGTTGGGGACAGGGTGGACAGTACTTC. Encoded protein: CASSPSRWGQGGQYF.

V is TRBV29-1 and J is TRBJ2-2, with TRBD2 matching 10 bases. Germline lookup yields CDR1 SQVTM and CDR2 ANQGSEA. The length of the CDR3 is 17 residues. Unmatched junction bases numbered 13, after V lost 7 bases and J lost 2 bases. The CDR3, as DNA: TGCAGCGCCAGAGCGGGAGGGACTGACGCAAACACCGGGGAGCTGTTTTTT. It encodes CSARAGGTDANTGELFF.

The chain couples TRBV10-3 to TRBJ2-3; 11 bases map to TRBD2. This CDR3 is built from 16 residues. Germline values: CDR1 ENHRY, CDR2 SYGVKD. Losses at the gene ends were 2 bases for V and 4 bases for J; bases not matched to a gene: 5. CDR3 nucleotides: TGTGCCATCAGTGAGGGACTAGCGGGTTCCCCAGATACGCAGTATTTT. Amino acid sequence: CAISEGLAGSPDTQYF.

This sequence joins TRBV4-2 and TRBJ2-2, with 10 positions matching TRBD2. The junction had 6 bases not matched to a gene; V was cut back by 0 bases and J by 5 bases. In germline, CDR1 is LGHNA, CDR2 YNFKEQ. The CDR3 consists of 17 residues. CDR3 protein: CASSQDGLAGETGELFF. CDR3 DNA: TGTGCCAGCAGCCAAGATGGCCTAGCGGGAGAAACCGGGGAGCTGTTTTTT.

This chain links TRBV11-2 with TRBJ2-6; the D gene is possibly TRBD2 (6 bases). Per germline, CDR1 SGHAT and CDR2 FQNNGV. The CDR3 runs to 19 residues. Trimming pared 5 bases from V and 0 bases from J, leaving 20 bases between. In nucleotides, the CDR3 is TGTGCCAGCAGCCGACGATCGGGGGAATCGGGCTCTGGGGCCAACGTCCTGACTTTC. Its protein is CASSRRSGESGSGANVLTF.